These 25 T cell receptor beta chains were sequenced from one sample in a study of neurological immune-mediated disorders. Each CDR3 protein is one row after TCRdb ran MiXCR on the 5' RACE reads. This repertoire shows about 50,000 distinct CDR3 sequences, 16% found once; its top ten account for roughly 4.5%. The sequenced sample was PBMCs. The source of these receptors is a man aged 55 to 70 in good health.

This clonotype was found a few times. The chain employs TRBV7-3 and TRBJ1-1, with D tentatively TRBD1 (5 bases). The CDR3 consists of 14 residues. Germline CDR1 is SGHTA and CDR2 is FQGTGA. V was shortened by 5 bases and J by 10 bases, with 20 bases between the two germline ends. The CDR3 region is CASSLAGGARGAFF. The CDR3 coding sequence is TGTGCCAGCAGCCTAGCGGGTGGGGCACGAGGAGCTTTCTTT.

At least ten counts were recorded for this clonotype. J is TRBJ2-5 and V is TRBV5-6; TRBD2 matches at 8 bases. V shed 5 bases, J shed 3 bases, and the junction held 6 bases outside the gene matches. The CDR3 runs 14 residues. Germline assignment: CDR1 SGHDT and CDR2 YYEEEE. The CDR3 coding sequence is TGTGCCAGCAGGGAACTAGCGGCTAAAGAGACCCAGTACTTC. Residues: CASRELAAKETQYF.

This clonotype was detected ten times or more. V gene TRBV7-9 combines with J gene TRBJ2-1, with D possibly being TRBD2 (5 bases). The germline V gene has CDR1 SEHNR and CDR2 FQNEAQ (reference sequence). CDR3 size: 15 residues. V lost 6 bases, J lost 0 bases, and 12 bases lay in between. The CDR3 coding sequence is TGTGCCAGCAGGCAGAGCGGTAGCTCCTACAATGAGCAGTTCTTC. Residues: CASRQSGSSYNEQFF.

The sample holds many counts of this clonotype. The CDR3 spells CSARDGTGNTEAFF. CDR3 DNA: TGCAGTGCTAGAGATGGGACAGGCAACACTGAAGCTTTCTTT. The J gene is TRBJ1-1, the V gene TRBV20-1; 8 bases line up with TRBD1. CDR1 and CDR2 from the germline V gene are DFQATT and SNEGSKA (reference sequence). The CDR3 sequence is 14 residues long. V was pared by 0 bases and J by 2 bases, with 2 bases of the junction left unmatched.

This clonotype was seen at least ten times. The chain recombines TRBV12-3 or TRBV12-4 with TRBJ2-1; 8 bases match TRBD2. V dropped 5 bases and J dropped 4; count of bases not matched to a gene: 7. The CDR3 is 15 amino acids. The CDR3 loop reads CASSLREGPYNEQFF. CDR3 nucleotide sequence: TGTGCCAGCAGTCTTCGGGAGGGCCCGTACAATGAGCAGTTCTTC.

Ten or more counts support this clonotype. The rearrangement uses TRBV20-1 and TRBJ2-3; 8 bases line up with TRBD2. Germline loops: CDR1 DFQATT, CDR2 SNEGSKA (reference sequence). The CDR3 spans 14 residues. CDR3 DNA: TGCAGCGCCAGAGCGGGAGAGGGCACAGATACGCAGTATTTT. As protein: CSARAGEGTDTQYF.

The chain employs TRBV6-5 and TRBJ2-7; TRBD1 aligns across 7 bases. Germline trimming cut 6 bases from V and 2 bases from J; bases unmatched to any gene: 7. There are 14 residues in the CDR3. Germline CDR1 reads MNHEY; CDR2 reads SVGAGI. CDR3 protein: CASRKPQGTYEQYF. The CDR3 DNA is TGTGCCAGCAGGAAACCACAGGGGACCTACGAGCAGTACTTC.

This clonotype was picked up many times. This chain joins TRBV4-3 and TRBJ1-4; no reliable D call. The CDR3 spans 15 residues. The V gene lost 0 bases and the J gene lost 7 bases, with 12 bases spanning the gap. CDR1 and CDR2 (germline): LGHNA, YSLEER. CDR3 sequence: CASSQDTHSSEKLFF. The CDR3 DNA is TGCGCCAGCAGCCAAGATACTCATTCCTCTGAAAAACTGTTTTTT.

In this sample, this clonotype turned up many times. V gene TRBV7-2 combines with J gene TRBJ1-2, with D unclear. Trimming cost V 7 bases and J 4 bases, with 16 bases left between them. The CDR3 contains 14 residues. The V gene's germline CDR1 is SGHTA and CDR2 FQGNSA. DNA for the CDR3: TGTGCCAGCACCCTAGGAGGGTCTGGCTATGGCTACACCTTC. Its protein product is CASTLGGSGYGYTF.

This clonotype was picked up many times. The genes are TRBV12-3 or TRBV12-4 and TRBJ1-1; D gene unclear. The V end lost 6 bases, the J end lost 3 bases, and 11 bases lay between the germline ends. This CDR3 comprises 13 residues. The DNA for the CDR3 is TGTGCCAGCAGGACCTCACTACACACTGAAGCTTTCTTT. This gives the protein CASRTSLHTEAFF.

This clonotype was seen many times. The chain recombines TRBV12-3 or TRBV12-4 with TRBJ2-1; 8 bases are a match to TRBD2. The V and J ends lost 6 bases and 3 bases, in that order; junction bases with no gene match: 7. CDR3 size: 15 residues. As DNA, the CDR3 is TGTGCCAGCAGACCGGGACTAGAGATCTACAATGAGCAGTTCTTC. As protein: CASRPGLEIYNEQFF.

This clonotype was recorded at least ten times. The chain couples TRBV9 to TRBJ1-2, with D hard to call. Deletions cut 2 bases from V and 4 bases from J, with 9 bases between. In germline, CDR1 is SGDLS, CDR2 YYNGEE. This CDR3 contains 13 residues. CDR3 in amino acids: CASSVVETYGYTF. The CDR3 nucleotides are TGTGCCAGCAGCGTTGTAGAAACCTATGGCTACACCTTC.

This clonotype was detected ten times or more. The J gene is TRBJ1-5, the V gene TRBV4-1; D call uncertain. The CDR3 length is 13 residues. Between the trimmed V and J ends, which lost 0 bases and 3 bases, there was a span of 3 bases. Germline loops: CDR1 MGHRA, CDR2 YSYEKL. The CDR3 DNA sequence: TGCGCCAGCAGCCAAGATCTCAATCAGCCCCAGCATTTT. Translation gives CASSQDLNQPQHF.

This clonotype was counted at least ten times. The V call is TRBV20-1, the J call TRBJ2-5, with D maybe TRBD2 (5 bases). Germline CDR1 reads DFQATT; CDR2 reads SNEGSKA (reference sequence). There are 14 residues in the CDR3. The V end was cut by 6 bases, the J end by 4 bases, with 18 bases between. CDR3 sequence reads: CSASAGVGRETQYF. The CDR3, as DNA: TGCAGTGCCAGTGCCGGGGTTGGCCGAGAGACCCAGTACTTC.

This clonotype appeared many times. The chain has TRBV2 and TRBJ1-2; 7 nucleotides agree with TRBD1. Germline V gene lookup returns CDR1 SNHLY and CDR2 FYNNEI. Trimming took 6 bases from V and 7 from J; bases not matched to a gene: 8. The CDR3 is 13 residues long. This CDR3 reads CASRGTAGGGYTF. The CDR3 DNA is TGTGCCAGCAGGGGGACAGCCGGCGGTGGCTACACCTTC. The full variable domain, with the rest looked up from reference TRBV2 and TRBJ1-2, is EPEVTQTPSHQVTQMGQEVILRCVPISNHLYFYWYRQILGQKVEFLVSFYNNEISEKSEIFDDQFSVERPDGSNFTLKIRSTKLEDSAMYFCASRGTAGGGYTFGSGTRLTVV.

This clonotype was detected many times. J is TRBJ1-1 and V is TRBV14; no reliable D call. The CDR3 loop spans 14 amino acids. CDR1 is SGHDN and CDR2 is FVKESK in the germline V gene. V was trimmed by 7 bases and J by 1 base, leaving 13 bases between them. CDR3 loop: CASILGKENTEAFF. CDR3 bases: TGTGCCAGCATCCTTGGGAAGGAGAACACTGAAGCTTTCTTT.

This clonotype was counted between two and nine times. The chain joins TRBV24-1 to TRBJ2-2; 7 bases map to TRBD1. The ends lost 1 base at V and 4 bases at J; junction bases unmatched: 2. This CDR3 is 15 amino acids long. Germline-derived CDR1 and CDR2 are KGHDR and SFDVKD. Here the CDR3 reads CATSDFGTATGELFF. The CDR3 DNA reads TGTGCCACCAGTGATTTTGGGACAGCCACCGGGGAGCTGTTTTTT.

This clonotype was found many times. This chain uses TRBV3-1 with TRBJ2-7; 7 bases align to TRBD2. Germline values: CDR1 LGHDT, CDR2 YNNKEL (reference sequence). The CDR3 spans 15 residues. V trimming: 0 bases; J trimming: 2 bases; junction bases outside the gene matches: 4. CDR3 sequence reads: CASSQDASGAYEQYF. CDR3 nucleotide sequence: TGTGCCAGCAGCCAAGATGCAAGCGGGGCCTACGAGCAGTACTTC.

This clonotype was seen repeatedly, ten times or more. The chain is built from TRBV20-1 and TRBJ2-1; 7 bases match TRBD1. This CDR3 spans 17 amino acids. The V segment lost 5 bases and the J segment 0 bases; nucleotides outside the gene matches: 13. Looked up from germline, CDR1 is DFQATT and CDR2 is SNEGSKA (reference sequence). CDR3 sequence (DNA): TGCAGTGCTTTACGCCGGGACAGCCTGAGCTCCTACAATGAGCAGTTCTTC. This translates into CSALRRDSLSSYNEQFF.

This clonotype was recorded at least ten times. J is TRBJ2-1 and V is TRBV12-3 or TRBV12-4; D is perhaps TRBD2 (6 bases). This CDR3 contains 13 residues. The V gene lost 6 bases and the J gene lost 5 bases, with 11 bases spanning the gap. The CDR3 DNA is TGTGCCAGCAGCCGGGACTTCGACAATGAGCAGTTCTTC. Translating gives CASSRDFDNEQFF.

This clonotype was observed at least ten times. V and J are TRBV5-1 and TRBJ2-2, with TRBD1 matching 7 bases. Germline V lookup: CDR1 SGHRS, CDR2 YFSETQ. CDR3 length: 16 residues. J gave up 0 bases and V 0 bases, and 2 bases lay outside the gene matches. The CDR3 spells CASSLGGQPNTGELFF. CDR3 DNA: TGCGCCAGCAGCTTGGGGGGACAGCCGAACACCGGGGAGCTGTTTTTT.

The chain joins TRBV30 to TRBJ2-2; D possibly corresponds to TRBD2 (6 bases). V was shortened by 3 bases and J by 7 bases, with 21 bases between the two germline ends. CDR1 is GTSNPN and CDR2 is SVGIG in the germline V gene (reference sequence). This CDR3 region has 16 residues. CDR3 DNA: TGTGCCTGGAGGGAATACCCGGGAGTGGGCCACGGGGAGCTGTTTTTT. Amino acids: CAWREYPGVGHGELFF.

This chain connects TRBV5-4 to TRBJ2-2; 13 bases are a match to TRBD2. Germline V lookup: CDR1 SGHNT, CDR2 YYREEE (reference sequence). The ends lost 4 bases at V and 2 bases at J; junction bases unmatched: 11. The CDR3 is made up of 19 amino acids. The CDR3 sequence is CASSPGLAGRGGNTGELFF. The CDR3 DNA sequence: TGTGCCAGCAGCCCGGGACTAGCGGGAAGGGGTGGTAACACCGGGGAGCTGTTTTTT.

This clonotype came up many times. V and J are TRBV7-2 and TRBJ1-1; no firm D call. This CDR3 spans 14 amino acids. Germline assignment: CDR1 SGHTA and CDR2 FQGNSA. V lost 2 bases and J lost 5, with 12 bases in between. CDR3 DNA: TGTGCCAGCAGCTTATACACCACGAAGACTGAAGCTTTCTTT. Its protein product is CASSLYTTKTEAFF.

This clonotype was observed at least ten times. The chain couples TRBV29-1 to TRBJ2-1; unclear D gene. The CDR3 loop spans 11 amino acids. Germline V gene sequence: CDR1 SQVTM, CDR2 ANQGSEA. V lost 3 bases and J lost 4, with 4 bases in between. The CDR3: CSVDWYNEQFF. Here the CDR3 DNA reads TGCAGCGTTGATTGGTACAATGAGCAGTTCTTC.